The 21 T cell receptor beta chains given below trace back to one sample, sequenced in a study of shared clonotypes between healthy human individuals. Sequenced by immunoSEQ multiplex PCR; TCRdb stores in-frame clones only, minus some. The sample shows about 510,000 clones, about 95% of them seen only once. The sample was naive CD4+ T cells sorted from blood. Sample subset: CD45RA+ positively selected. The origin of the receptors is a woman under 40 in good health.

This chain uses TRBV6-5 with TRBJ2-5; tentatively, D is TRBD1 or TRBD2 (5 bases each). V lost 2 bases, J lost 4 bases, and 11 bases lay in between. The CDR3 loop spans 14 amino acids. Germline CDR1 is MNHEY and CDR2 is SVGAGI. Here the CDR3 reads CASSYRGALETQYF. CDR3 in DNA: TGTGCCAGCAGTTACAGGGGAGCCTTAGAGACCCAGTACTTC.

This chain uses TRBV11-2 with TRBJ2-1, with D perhaps matching TRBD1 (6 bases). From germline, CDR1 is SGHAT and CDR2 FQNNGV. The CDR3 has 16 amino acids. V was cut by 5 bases and J by 6 bases, with 20 bases left in between. Here the CDR3 reads CASSHSRDRRINEQFF. CDR3 DNA sequence: TGTGCCAGCAGCCACTCCCGTGACAGGAGGATCAATGAGCAGTTCTTC.

This clone was observed a single time. The chain is built from TRBV28 and TRBJ1-1, with no clear D. The germline gives CDR1 MDHEN, CDR2 SYDVKM. This CDR3 has 14 residues. V lost 2 bases, J lost 4 bases, and 11 bases lay in between. The CDR3 region is CASSLLGSRTEAFF. The CDR3 DNA reads TGTGCCAGCAGTTTACTGGGTTCGCGCACTGAAGCTTTCTTT.

V usage is TRBV7-9 and J usage is TRBJ1-6; TRBD1 matches at 11 bases. CDR3 length equals 16 residues. V lost 8 bases, J lost 6 bases, and 9 bases stayed unmatched. Germline loops: CDR1 SEHNR, CDR2 FQNEAQ (reference sequence). The CDR3 DNA reads TGTGCCAGCGGCGAGGGACAGGGGGTCGGTAATTCACCCCTCCACTTT. Encoded protein: CASGEGQGVGNSPLHF.

The chain is built from TRBV9 and TRBJ2-2, with 9 positions matching TRBD1. V lost 4 bases, J lost 10 bases, and 11 bases stayed unmatched. The CDR3 is 15 residues long. Germline V gene data show CDR1 as SGDLS and CDR2 as YYNGEE. The CDR3 region has the DNA TGTGCCAGCAGCTCAAGGGGACAGGGTCGGGAGGAGCTGTTTTTT. It is translated as CASSSRGQGREELFF.

V is TRBV21-1 and J is TRBJ1-5. TRBV21-1 is marked as a pseudogene. The CDR3 consists of 16 residues. The CDR3 DNA is TGTGCCAGCAGCTTCGGAGGGGCGGGGGGAAGTCAGCCCCAGCATTTT. This translates into CASSFGGAGGSQPQHF.

The chain employs TRBV5-5 and TRBJ1-1, with D perhaps matching TRBD1 (5 bases). Germline V gene sequence: CDR1 SGHKS, CDR2 YYEKEE (reference sequence). CDR3 length: 13 amino acids. Between the trimmed V and J ends, which lost 2 bases and 3 bases, there was a span of 8 bases. CDR3 amino acids: CASSFKGDTEAFF. The CDR3 DNA follows: TGTGCCAGCAGCTTCAAAGGGGACACTGAAGCTTTCTTT.

The gene calls are TRBV28 and TRBJ1-3, with unresolved D. The CDR3 runs 13 residues. Trimming stripped 1 base from V and 4 bases from J, with 5 bases between. CDR1 is MDHEN, CDR2 SYDVKM, per germline. CDR3 in amino acids: CASSLFRGNTIYF. CDR3 in DNA: TGTGCCAGCAGTTTATTCCGAGGAAACACCATATATTTT.

This chain uses TRBV10-3 with TRBJ2-2, with D perhaps TRBD1 (6 bases). Germline CDR1 and CDR2: ENHRY and SYGVKD. The germline V and J ends were trimmed by 11 bases and 0 bases, with 10 bases remaining between them. CDR3 length: 13 amino acids. The chain's CDR3 is CAVRDTNTGELFF. Here the CDR3 DNA reads TGTGCCGTCCGGGACACGAACACCGGGGAGCTGTTTTTT.

The rearrangement links TRBV18 to TRBJ2-7; D gene ambiguous. The CDR3 totals 15 residues. Germline V CDR1 and CDR2: KGHSH, LQKENI. Deletions cut 1 base from V and 4 bases from J, with 14 bases between. The CDR3 DNA reads TGTGCCAGCTCACCACTCGAGTCAAGGGTTTACGAGCAGTACTTC. Protein: CASSPLESRVYEQYF.

This chain links TRBV25-1 with TRBJ2-1; 13 nucleotides match TRBD2. Germline V gives CDR1 MGHDK, CDR2 SYGVNS. V lost 1 base to trimming and J lost 8 bases; unmatched junction nucleotides: 5. This CDR3 is built from 16 residues. CDR3 DNA sequence: TGTGCCAGCAGTGAATGGACTAGCGGGAGTGGCTATGAGCAGTTCTTC. Its protein is CASSEWTSGSGYEQFF.

V is TRBV7-9 and J is TRBJ2-3, with 9 bases aligning to TRBD1. Germline CDR1 and CDR2: SEHNR and FQNEAQ (reference sequence). The CDR3 is 15 residues long. The V and J ends lost 5 bases and 2 bases, in that order; junction bases with no gene match: 5. The CDR3 spells CASSPGQGITDTQYF. The DNA for the CDR3 is TGTGCCAGCAGCCCCGGACAGGGGATCACAGATACGCAGTATTTT.

J is TRBJ2-5 and V is TRBV11-2, with 12 bases identical to TRBD2. Germline values: CDR1 SGHAT, CDR2 FQNNGV. CDR3 length: 16 amino acids. J gave up 4 bases and V 5 bases, and 8 bases lay outside the gene matches. CDR3 in amino acids: CASSLTSGRSAETQYF. In DNA form, the CDR3 reads TGTGCCAGCAGCCTGACTAGCGGGAGAAGTGCAGAGACCCAGTACTTC.

The chain carries TRBV10-3 and TRBJ2-2; TRBD1 agrees at 8 bases. Trimming removed 5 bases from V and 4 bases from J; junction bases left unmatched: 6. The CDR3 runs 15 residues. CDR1 and CDR2 from the germline V gene are ENHRY and SYGVKD. CDR3 coding DNA: TGTGCCATCAGTTCGCAGGGGGCCCCCACCGGGGAGCTGTTTTTT. Amino acid sequence: CAISSQGAPTGELFF.

The sample holds one count of this clone. The chain has TRBV11-2 and TRBJ2-1, with 10 bases identical to TRBD2. This CDR3 comprises 18 residues. Germline V lookup: CDR1 SGHAT, CDR2 FQNNGV. V shed 4 bases and J 0 bases; nucleotides not matched to a gene: 9. In DNA, the CDR3 is TGTGCCAGCAGCTACCAGGGACTAGCGAGGAGCTCCTACAATGAGCAGTTCTTC. Its protein is CASSYQGLARSSYNEQFF.

The chain couples TRBV29-1 to TRBJ2-5; D is unresolved. The CDR3 is 13 residues long. Trimming cost V 3 bases and J 0 bases, with 8 bases left between them. Germline assignment: CDR1 SQVTM and CDR2 ANQGSEA. The CDR3 nucleotides read TGCAGCGTTGACCAGGCTGACCAAGAGACCCAGTACTTC. The encoded protein is CSVDQADQETQYF.

This sequence joins TRBV6-5 and TRBJ1-1; possibly TRBD1 for D (6 bases). The V end lost 0 bases, the J end lost 3 bases, and 14 bases lay between the germline ends. This CDR3 region has 16 residues. In germline, CDR1 is MNHEY, CDR2 SVGAGI. The CDR3 region has the DNA TGTGCCAGCAGTTACTCGGCCGGGGGGGCTCACACTGAAGCTTTCTTT. Translated, it gives CASSYSAGGAHTEAFF.

This chain connects TRBV4-1 to TRBJ2-7; D not resolved. Trimming cost V 3 bases and J 7 bases, with 10 bases left between them. The CDR3 is 12 amino acids. CDR1 MGHRA and CDR2 YSYEKL come from the germline V gene. The CDR3 DNA reads as TGCGCCAGCAGCCAGGTATTGTCGGAGCAGTACTTC. It is translated as CASSQVLSEQYF.

The chain links TRBV5-4 to TRBJ1-5; D gene uncertain. The germline V and J ends were trimmed by 0 bases and 0 bases, with 7 bases remaining between them. Per the germline V gene, CDR1 is SGHNT and CDR2 is YYREEE (reference sequence). This CDR3 contains 15 residues. CDR3 sequence reads: CASSLVPDSNQPQHF. The CDR3, as DNA: TGTGCCAGCAGCTTGGTACCAGATAGCAATCAGCCCCAGCATTTT.

The chain is built from TRBV9 and TRBJ2-2; D perhaps matches TRBD2 (6 bases). The length of the CDR3 is 17 residues. Germline V gene lookup returns CDR1 SGDLS and CDR2 YYNGEE. Trimming left V 0 bases short and J 3 bases short, with 15 bases between. The CDR3 DNA sequence: TGTGCCAGCAGCGTAGGCGTTGGCGGGAAGGACACCGGGGAGCTGTTTTTT. This translates into CASSVGVGGKDTGELFF.

This clone was seen once. The J gene is TRBJ2-2, the V gene TRBV7-9; unclear D gene. The germline CDR1 and CDR2 sequences are SEHNR and FQNEAQ (reference sequence). V was pared by 5 bases and J by 5 bases, with 21 bases between. CDR3 length equals 17 residues. Here the CDR3 DNA reads TGTGCCAGCAGCAAAACCCAGCAGAGTTCCACAACCGGGGAGCTGTTTTTT. This gives the protein CASSKTQQSSTTGELFF.